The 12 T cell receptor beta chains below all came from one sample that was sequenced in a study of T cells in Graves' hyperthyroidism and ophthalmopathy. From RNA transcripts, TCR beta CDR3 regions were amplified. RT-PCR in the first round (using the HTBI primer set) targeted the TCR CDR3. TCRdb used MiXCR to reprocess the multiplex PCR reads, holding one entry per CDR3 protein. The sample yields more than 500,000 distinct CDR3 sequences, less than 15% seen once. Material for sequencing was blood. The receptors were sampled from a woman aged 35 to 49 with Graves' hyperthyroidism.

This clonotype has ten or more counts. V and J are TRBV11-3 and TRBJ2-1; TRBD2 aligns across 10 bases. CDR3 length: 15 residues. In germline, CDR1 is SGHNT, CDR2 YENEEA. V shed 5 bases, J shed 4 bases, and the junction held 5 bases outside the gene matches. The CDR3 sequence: CASSNGLAAYNEQFF. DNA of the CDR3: TGTGCCAGCAGCAATGGACTAGCGGCATACAATGAGCAGTTCTTC.

CDR3 coding DNA: TGCAGCGTGATAACAGTGACCGGGGAGCTGTTTTTT. Residues: CSVITVTGELFF. The chain joins TRBV29-1 to TRBJ2-2; D not certain. Per germline, CDR1 SQVTM and CDR2 ANQGSEA. The V end lost 6 bases, the J end lost 5 bases, and 10 bases lay between the germline ends. The CDR3 totals 12 residues.

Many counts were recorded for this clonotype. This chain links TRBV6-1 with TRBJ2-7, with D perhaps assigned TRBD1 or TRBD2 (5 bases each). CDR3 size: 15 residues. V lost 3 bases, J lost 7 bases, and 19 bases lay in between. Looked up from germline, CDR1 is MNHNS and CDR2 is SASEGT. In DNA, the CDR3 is TGTGCCAGCAGTGATTGGGGGACCGAATTTGCGGAGCAGTACTTC. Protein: CASSDWGTEFAEQYF.

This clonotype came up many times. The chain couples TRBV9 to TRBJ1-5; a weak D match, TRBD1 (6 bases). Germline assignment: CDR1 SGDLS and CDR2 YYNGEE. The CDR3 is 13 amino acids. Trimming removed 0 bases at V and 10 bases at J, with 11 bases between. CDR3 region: CASSVDRASPQHF. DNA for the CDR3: TGTGCCAGCAGCGTAGACAGGGCGTCCCCCCAGCATTTT.

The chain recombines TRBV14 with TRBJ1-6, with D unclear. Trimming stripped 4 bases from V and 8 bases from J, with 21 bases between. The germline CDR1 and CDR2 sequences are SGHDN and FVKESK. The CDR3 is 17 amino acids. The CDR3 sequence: CASSPKYLRRRDSPLHF. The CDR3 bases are TGTGCCAGCAGCCCCAAATACCTGCGACGGCGGGATTCACCCCTCCACTTT.

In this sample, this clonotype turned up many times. DNA of the CDR3: TGTGCCTGGACGGGACAGGATAATTCACCCCTCCACTTT. It is translated as CAWTGQDNSPLHF. The chain carries TRBV30 and TRBJ1-6; TRBD1 agrees at 8 bases. In germline, CDR1 is GTSNPN, CDR2 SVGIG (reference sequence). The trim removed 4 bases at V and 5 bases at J, leaving 1 base unmatched. This CDR3 has 13 amino acids.

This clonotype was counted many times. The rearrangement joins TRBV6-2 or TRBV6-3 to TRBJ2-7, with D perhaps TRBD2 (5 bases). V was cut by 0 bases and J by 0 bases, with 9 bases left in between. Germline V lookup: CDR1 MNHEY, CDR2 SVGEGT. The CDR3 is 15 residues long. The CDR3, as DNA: TGTGCCAGCAGTTACTCAGCGGAACGCTCCTACGAGCAGTACTTC. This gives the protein CASSYSAERSYEQYF.

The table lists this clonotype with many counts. The CDR3: CASSETVRGRTDTQYF. For the CDR3, the DNA is TGTGCCAGCAGTGAAACGGTCAGGGGGCGAACAGATACGCAGTATTTT. The V and J genes are TRBV6-1 and TRBJ2-3; 8 positions match TRBD1. The V gene end was trimmed by 2 bases and the J gene end by 3 bases; junction bases not matched to a gene: 7. The CDR3 has 16 amino acids. CDR1 and CDR2 from the germline V gene are MNHNS and SASEGT.

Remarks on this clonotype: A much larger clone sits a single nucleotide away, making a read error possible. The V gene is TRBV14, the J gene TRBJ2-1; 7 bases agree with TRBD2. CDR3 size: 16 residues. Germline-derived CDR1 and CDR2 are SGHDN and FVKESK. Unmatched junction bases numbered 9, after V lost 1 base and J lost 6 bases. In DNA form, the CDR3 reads TGTGCCAGCAGCCAAGTGGGGGGGGTCTTCTGCAATGAGCAGTTCTTC. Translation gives CASSQVGGVFCNEQFF.

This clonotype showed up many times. The CDR3 reads CASSSSRARSYEQYF. The CDR3 region has the DNA TGTGCCAGCAGCTCGTCGAGGGCGCGCTCCTACGAGCAGTACTTC. The chain recombines TRBV5-5 with TRBJ2-7, with a weak D call TRBD2 (5 bases). In germline, CDR1 is SGHKS, CDR2 YYEKEE (reference sequence). The germline V and J ends were trimmed by 3 bases and 0 bases, with 13 bases remaining between them. The CDR3 contains 15 residues.

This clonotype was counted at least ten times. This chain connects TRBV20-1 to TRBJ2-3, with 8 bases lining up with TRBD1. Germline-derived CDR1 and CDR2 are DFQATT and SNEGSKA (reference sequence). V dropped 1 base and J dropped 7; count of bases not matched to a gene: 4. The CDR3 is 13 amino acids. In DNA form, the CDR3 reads TGCAGTGCTAGAGGGCAGGGGGCGAATACGCAGTATTTT. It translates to CSARGQGANTQYF.

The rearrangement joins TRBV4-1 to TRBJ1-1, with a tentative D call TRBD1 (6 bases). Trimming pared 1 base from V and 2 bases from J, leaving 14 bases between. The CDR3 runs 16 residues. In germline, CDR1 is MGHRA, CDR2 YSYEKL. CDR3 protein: CASSQVFGQINTEAFF. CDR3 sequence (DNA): TGCGCCAGCAGCCAAGTATTCGGACAGATTAACACTGAAGCTTTCTTT.